This T cell receptor beta chain was recovered during a study of blood T cell repertoires in COVID-19. Study processing details: Amplification of reference gene primers provided the estimated nucleated cell counts. The table came from immunoSEQ multiplex PCR; TCRdb's copy has only in-frame clones and leaves some out. V, J and clone size were drawn from that table, and D and trimming were deduced from the DNA. The sample includes about 97,000 clones, roughly 82% seen only once; the top ten take 4.5%. Germline V gene data show CDR1 as LNHNV and CDR2 as YYDKDF (reference sequence). V was cut by 2 bases and J by 0 bases, with 10 bases left in between. The CDR3 length is 15 residues.

Sequencing was done on a sample of peripheral blood. This rearrangement joins TRBV15 to TRBJ1-1, with TRBD1 as a possible D gene (6 bases). The sequence came from a human donor in a cohort sampled during active COVID-19. Here the CDR3 reads CATSRTGHMNTEAFF. The CDR3 coding sequence is TGTGCCACCAGCAGAACGGGACATATGAACACTGAAGCTTTCTTT.